The sequence of this T cell receptor beta chain was determined in a study of OX40 agonist ivuxolimab in advanced cancers. Across the study: The dose-escalation group included hepatocellular carcinoma, melanoma, renal cell carcinoma and head and neck cancer. Three dose-escalation patients had partial responses: one with hepatocellular carcinoma and two with cutaneous melanoma.

The assay was immunoSEQ multiplex PCR, and TCRdb's table has in-frame clones only and misses some. The sample has about 40,000 clones, 82% seen once. General study points: On average, a greater number of expanded clones characterised CD8+ T cells relative to CD4+.

Germline CDR1 is KGHSH and CDR2 is LQKENI. The CDR3 is made up of 14 amino acids. This clone was detected once. No antigen is known for it. The gene calls are TRBV18 and TRBJ2-5; TRBD1 aligns across 10 bases. The J call may be wrong; the DNA end is better matched by TRBJ2-7. The sample consisted of CD4+ or CD8+ T cells sorted from blood, taken in a trial of the OX40 agonist ivuxolimab. The receptor was derived from an adult with an advanced solid tumor such as melanoma, head and neck, liver or kidney cancer. This CDR3 is CASSQGTGDYEQYF. The CDR3 region has the DNA TGTGCCAGCTCACAAGGGACAGGGGACTACGAGCAGTACTTC.